Each of the 5 T cell receptor beta chains below was sequenced from the same sample in a study of T cell repertoires in aging, cancer and after chemotherapy (dated by TCRdb to about 2019). TCRdb lists the instrument as Illumina MiSeq. Rearranged TRB sequences spanning V, D and J segments were amplified by multiplex touch-down PCR using a mixed TRB-A/B primer pool. TCRdb reprocessed the public reads (quality trimming at Q25 with fastp, clone calling with MiXCR) and kept in-frame beta chains. Rows with a matching CDR3 protein are joined into one entry that keeps the most common DNA and genes. The sample table holds about 11,000 distinct CDR3 sequences, of which about 42% were seen once. The ten most abundant clones make up about 6.9% of the sample. Genomic DNA extracted from peripheral blood, rather than sorted cells or RNA, was used as the source for amplification of TCR beta rearrangements. The sequenced material came from blood. These receptors were taken from a human donor in good health.

This clonotype has more than one count but fewer than ten. CDR3 sequence (DNA): TGTGCCAGCAGCCCCGCAGGAATCGGAAACACCATATATTTT. Translated: CASSPAGIGNTIYF. The rearrangement links TRBV7-3 to TRBJ1-3; no clear D gene. The CDR3 spans 14 residues. V lost 5 bases and J lost 4, with 12 bases in between. Germline V gene sequence: CDR1 SGHTA, CDR2 FQGTGA.

Regarding this clonotype: At one end, the junction sequence differs from germline, possibly due to a read error. The rearrangement joins TRBV4-3 to TRBJ2-3; D gene ambiguous. CDR1 and CDR2 (germline): LGHNA, YSLEER. This CDR3 is 14 amino acids long. The CDR3 protein is CASSQEPGTDTQYF. The CDR3 coding sequence is TGTGCCAGCAGCCAAGAACCCGGCACAGATACGCAGTATTTT.

This clonotype occurred a few times. The chain combines TRBV30 with TRBJ1-4; no definite D call. The CDR3 contains 12 residues. The V gene's germline CDR1 is GTSNPN and CDR2 SVGIG (reference sequence). V lost 3 bases and J 4 bases, leaving 6 bases between the germline ends. As DNA, the CDR3 is TGTGCCTGGAGCGGAGGTAATGAAAAACTGTTTTTT. It is translated as CAWSGGNEKLFF.

This clonotype was detected a few times. J is TRBJ2-1 and V is TRBV12-3 or TRBV12-4, with 7 nucleotides matching TRBD1. J was trimmed by 1 base and V by 1 base; bases with no gene match: 1. The CDR3 is made up of 15 amino acids. CDR3 bases: TGTGCCAGCAGTTTAGTCAGGGGGTCCTACAATGAGCAGTTCTTC. Translating gives CASSLVRGSYNEQFF.

This clonotype was found a few times. V and J are TRBV27 and TRBJ2-7; weak D call: TRBD1 (6 bases). The CDR3 contains 14 residues. The V end lost 5 bases, the J end lost 5 bases, and 16 bases lay between the germline ends. Germline V gives CDR1 MNHEY, CDR2 SMNVEV (reference sequence). CDR3 sequence (DNA): TGTGCCAGCAGTCCGGTTGCTCAGGGGAACGAGCAGTACTTC. Its translation: CASSPVAQGNEQYF.